The rows below give T cell receptor beta chains drawn from one sample of a study of blood T cells in healthy people across ages. MiXCR was run by TCRdb on the 5' RACE reads, yielding one entry per CDR3 protein. Counted here are about 2 million distinct CDR3 sequences, 49% occurring once; the ten biggest clones make up 2% to 2.5%. The sequencing sample was made of blood. These receptors all stem from a woman aged 40-49 years in good health. CDR3s include the opening cysteine and the closing phenylalanine or tryptophan. D genes are given only for firm matches. Part of the rows lack a size; the others show once, few, many or a class for expanded clones.

clone size: -
V gene: TRBV7-2
D gene: -
J gene: TRBJ1-2
CDR3 protein: CASSFLRARYTF
CDR3 DNA: TGTGCCAGCAGCTTTTTGAGGGCTCGCTACACCTTC

clone size: -
V gene: TRBV9
D gene: TRBD2
J gene: TRBJ2-5
CDR3 protein: CASSGPSGGRQETQYF
CDR3 DNA: TGTGCCAGCAGCGGGCCTAGCGGGGGGAGGCAAGAGACCCAGTACTTC

clone size: few
V gene: TRBV2
D gene: TRBD1
J gene: TRBJ2-1
CDR3 protein: CASSGTGKYNEQFF
CDR3 DNA: TGTGCCAGCAGTGGGACAGGGAAATACAATGAGCAGTTCTTC

clone size: few
V gene: TRBV12-3/TRBV12-4
D gene: -
J gene: TRBJ1-2
CDR3 protein: CASSSGPQRHGYTF
CDR3 DNA: TGTGCCAGCAGCTCGGGACCCCAAAGACATGGCTACACCTTC

clone size: -
V gene: TRBV5-1
D gene: TRBD1
J gene: TRBJ2-3
CDR3 protein: CASSLIGTGGIDTQYF
CDR3 DNA: TGCGCCAGCAGCTTGATTGGGACAGGGGGCATTGATACGCAGTATTTT

clone size: -
V gene: TRBV7-2
D gene: TRBD2
J gene: TRBJ2-5
CDR3 protein: CASSLGLAGGDQETQYF
CDR3 DNA: TGTGCCAGCAGCCTGGGACTAGCGGGGGGGGACCAAGAGACCCAGTACTTC

clone size: -
V gene: TRBV29-1
D gene: TRBD1
J gene: TRBJ2-5
CDR3 protein: CSVEFMWDRASRETQYF
CDR3 DNA: TGCAGCGTTGAGTTCATGTGGGACAGGGCAAGCAGAGAGACCCAGTACTTC

clone size: once
V gene: TRBV5-1
D gene: TRBD2
J gene: TRBJ2-3
CDR3 protein: CASSPTRTSGGTDTQYF
CDR3 DNA: TGCGCCAGCAGCCCCACCCGGACTAGCGGGGGGACAGATACGCAGTATTTT

clone size: few
V gene: TRBV9
D gene: -
J gene: TRBJ1-2
CDR3 protein: CASSVGPTNYGYTF
CDR3 DNA: TGTGCCAGCAGCGTAGGGCCGACTAACTATGGCTACACCTTC

clone size: -
V gene: TRBV9
D gene: -
J gene: TRBJ2-5
CDR3 protein: CASSGPRDPQETQYF
CDR3 DNA: TGTGCCAGCAGCGGACCTCGGGACCCTCAAGAGACCCAGTACTTC

clone size: few
V gene: TRBV9
D gene: -
J gene: TRBJ2-1
CDR3 protein: CASSARGAYNEQFF
CDR3 DNA: TGTGCCAGCAGCGCCAGGGGGGCCTACAATGAGCAGTTCTTC

clone size: few
V gene: TRBV2
D gene: -
J gene: TRBJ1-4
CDR3 protein: CASIGGSNEKLFF
CDR3 DNA: TGTGCCAGCATTGGAGGGAGTAATGAAAAACTGTTTTTT

clone size: -
V gene: TRBV5-5
D gene: -
J gene: TRBJ2-5
CDR3 protein: CASSNRGGEETQYF
CDR3 DNA: TGTGCCAGCAGCAATCGGGGCGGGGAAGAGACCCAGTACTTC

clone size: -
V gene: TRBV2
D gene: -
J gene: TRBJ2-5
CDR3 protein: CASSERRGQETQYF
CDR3 DNA: TGTGCCAGCAGTGAAAGGAGGGGGCAAGAGACCCAGTACTTC

clone size: -
V gene: TRBV12-3/TRBV12-4
D gene: TRBD2
J gene: TRBJ2-1
CDR3 protein: CASSLASGAEQFF
CDR3 DNA: TGTGCCAGCAGTTTGGCTAGCGGGGCCGAGCAGTTCTTC

clone size: -
V gene: TRBV5-5
D gene: -
J gene: TRBJ2-3
CDR3 protein: CASSSRGLTDTQYF
CDR3 DNA: TGTGCCAGCAGCTCTCGGGGCCTCACAGATACGCAGTATTTT

clone size: -
V gene: TRBV15
D gene: TRBD1
J gene: TRBJ1-1
CDR3 protein: CATSRAPGGRNTEAFF
CDR3 DNA: TGTGCCACCAGCAGAGCCCCAGGGGGGCGGAACACTGAAGCTTTCTTT

clone size: few
V gene: TRBV7-8
D gene: -
J gene: TRBJ1-2
CDR3 protein: CASSLSPGAPNYGYTF
CDR3 DNA: TGTGCCAGCAGCTTGTCTCCGGGAGCCCCTAACTATGGCTACACCTTC

clone size: -
V gene: TRBV7-9
D gene: -
J gene: TRBJ2-5
CDR3 protein: CASSRGRNLETQYF
CDR3 DNA: TGTGCCAGCAGCCGCGGACGTAACTTGGAGACCCAGTACTTC

clone size: -
V gene: TRBV7-3
D gene: -
J gene: TRBJ2-7
CDR3 protein: CASSPGGVDIRYF
CDR3 DNA: TGTGCCAGCAGCCCGGGCGGCGTAGACATTCGGTACTTC

clone size: -
V gene: TRBV4-1
D gene: -
J gene: TRBJ1-4
CDR3 protein: CASSQGWNEKLFF
CDR3 DNA: TGCGCCAGCAGCCAGGGGTGGAATGAAAAACTGTTTTTT

clone size: -
V gene: TRBV7-2
D gene: -
J gene: TRBJ1-6
CDR3 protein: CASSSRGRPMDSPLHF
CDR3 DNA: TGTGCCAGCAGCTCGCGGGGTCGGCCCATGGATTCACCCCTCCACTTT

clone size: -
V gene: TRBV20-1
D gene: -
J gene: TRBJ2-7
CDR3 protein: CSAGGTVSSYKQYF
CDR3 DNA: TGCAGTGCTGGGGGGACGGTCAGCTCCTACAAGCAGTACTTC

clone size: -
V gene: TRBV10-3
D gene: TRBD1
J gene: TRBJ2-7
CDR3 protein: CAVTGTGNLEQYF
CDR3 DNA: TGTGCCGTCACCGGGACAGGGAATCTCGAGCAGTACTTC

clone size: -
V gene: TRBV20-1
D gene: -
J gene: TRBJ2-3
CDR3 protein: CSAPPLRGSTDTQYF
CDR3 DNA: TGCAGTGCTCCTCCTTTGAGGGGCAGCACAGATACGCAGTATTTT

clone size: -
V gene: TRBV4-1
D gene: TRBD2
J gene: TRBJ2-3
CDR3 protein: CASSQEENGGEVDTQYF
CDR3 DNA: TGCGCCAGCAGCCAAGAAGAAAATGGGGGGGAGGTAGATACGCAGTATTTT

clone size: -
V gene: TRBV5-1
D gene: TRBD2
J gene: TRBJ2-3
CDR3 protein: CASSSITSGVVSDTQYF
CDR3 DNA: TGCGCCAGCAGCTCGATAACTAGCGGGGTGGTCTCAGATACGCAGTATTTT

clone size: -
V gene: TRBV28
D gene: TRBD1
J gene: TRBJ1-4
CDR3 protein: CASSTGAREKLFF
CDR3 DNA: TGTGCCAGCAGTACAGGGGCTCGTGAAAAACTGTTTTTT

clone size: -
V gene: TRBV18
D gene: -
J gene: TRBJ2-7
CDR3 protein: CASSPHQGNEQYF
CDR3 DNA: TGTGCCAGCTCACCTCATCAGGGTAACGAGCAGTACTTC

clone size: once
V gene: TRBV7-2
D gene: -
J gene: TRBJ1-2
CDR3 protein: CASSLPRAVIHDYTF
CDR3 DNA: TGTGCCAGCAGCCTCCCGCGGGCGGTGATCCATGACTACACCTTC

clone size: -
V gene: TRBV7-2
D gene: -
J gene: TRBJ1-5
CDR3 protein: CASSTDKEQPQHF
CDR3 DNA: TGTGCCAGCAGTACTGACAAAGAGCAGCCCCAGCATTTT

clone size: -
V gene: TRBV15
D gene: -
J gene: TRBJ2-3
CDR3 protein: CATSRDAADTQYF
CDR3 DNA: TGTGCCACCAGCAGAGATGCGGCGGATACGCAGTATTTT

clone size: -
V gene: TRBV7-2
D gene: TRBD2
J gene: TRBJ2-1
CDR3 protein: CASSYQARGAGGRGEQFF
CDR3 DNA: TGTGCCAGCAGCTACCAGGCGCGAGGAGCGGGGGGGCGGGGTGAGCAGTTCTTC

clone size: -
V gene: TRBV7-2
D gene: TRBD1
J gene: TRBJ1-4
CDR3 protein: CASSAGTVEKLFF
CDR3 DNA: TGTGCCAGCAGCGCCGGGACAGTTGAAAAACTGTTTTTT

clone size: -
V gene: TRBV2
D gene: TRBD1
J gene: TRBJ2-5
CDR3 protein: CASVQDRGQETQYF
CDR3 DNA: TGTGCCAGCGTCCAGGACAGGGGCCAAGAGACCCAGTACTTC

clone size: -
V gene: TRBV10-3
D gene: TRBD1
J gene: TRBJ2-3
CDR3 protein: CATSRDRASTDTQYF
CDR3 DNA: TGTGCCACGTCCCGGGACAGGGCAAGCACAGATACGCAGTATTTT

clone size: -
V gene: TRBV4-1
D gene: -
J gene: TRBJ2-4
CDR3 protein: CASSQEGSTPKNIQYF
CDR3 DNA: TGCGCCAGCAGCCAAGAAGGGTCCACCCCCAAAAACATTCAGTACTTC

clone size: few
V gene: TRBV25-1
D gene: -
J gene: TRBJ1-5
CDR3 protein: CASESQVGNSNQPQHF
CDR3 DNA: TGTGCCAGCGAATCCCAGGTCGGGAATAGCAATCAGCCCCAGCATTTT

clone size: -
V gene: TRBV27
D gene: -
J gene: TRBJ2-5
CDR3 protein: CASSLGARRQETQYF
CDR3 DNA: TGTGCCAGCAGTTTAGGGGCACGGCGCCAAGAGACCCAGTACTTC

clone size: -
V gene: TRBV20-1
D gene: TRBD2
J gene: TRBJ2-1
CDR3 protein: CSASGTSGPGGYNEQFF
CDR3 DNA: TGCAGTGCTAGCGGGACTAGCGGGCCCGGAGGGTACAATGAGCAGTTCTTC

clone size: -
V gene: TRBV25-1
D gene: -
J gene: TRBJ1-2
CDR3 protein: CASSAGGYYGYTF
CDR3 DNA: TGTGCCAGCAGTGCAGGCGGGTACTATGGCTACACCTTC

clone size: -
V gene: TRBV12-3/TRBV12-4
D gene: -
J gene: TRBJ2-7
CDR3 protein: CASSPQVMAREQYF
CDR3 DNA: TGTGCCAGCAGTCCACAGGTAATGGCGAGGGAGCAGTACTTC

clone size: -
V gene: TRBV20-1
D gene: -
J gene: TRBJ2-5
CDR3 protein: CSASSEGFGQETQYF
CDR3 DNA: TGCAGTGCTAGCTCGGAGGGGTTCGGCCAAGAGACCCAGTACTTC

clone size: once
V gene: TRBV6-2/TRBV6-3
D gene: TRBD2
J gene: TRBJ2-1
CDR3 protein: CASSYLADLYNEQFF
CDR3 DNA: TGTGCCAGCAGTTACCTAGCGGATCTTTACAATGAGCAGTTCTTC

clone size: -
V gene: TRBV6-1
D gene: TRBD2
J gene: TRBJ2-5
CDR3 protein: CASSTTLAALETQYF
CDR3 DNA: TGTGCCAGCAGTACCACACTAGCGGCGCTGGAGACCCAGTACTTC

clone size: -
V gene: TRBV6-6
D gene: -
J gene: TRBJ2-4
CDR3 protein: CPSGYLGENIQYF
CDR3 DNA: TGTCCCAGCGGCTACCTCGGAGAAAACATTCAGTACTTC

clone size: -
V gene: TRBV20-1
D gene: -
J gene: TRBJ2-1
CDR3 protein: CSALTTRYNEQFF
CDR3 DNA: TGCAGTGCTCTGACTACGAGATACAATGAGCAGTTCTTC

clone size: few
V gene: TRBV4-2
D gene: TRBD1
J gene: TRBJ1-2
CDR3 protein: CASSQGTGEEVLHGYTF
CDR3 DNA: TGTGCCAGCAGCCAAGGGACAGGGGAGGAGGTTCTTCATGGCTACACCTTC

clone size: -
V gene: TRBV20-1
D gene: -
J gene: TRBJ1-2
CDR3 protein: CSARGRRQNYGYTF
CDR3 DNA: TGCAGTGCTAGAGGAAGACGACAGAACTATGGCTACACCTTC

clone size: few
V gene: TRBV4-3
D gene: -
J gene: TRBJ2-7
CDR3 protein: CASSQESGIYEQYF
CDR3 DNA: TGCGCCAGCAGCCAAGAGTCCGGGATCTACGAGCAGTACTTC

clone size: -
V gene: TRBV5-4
D gene: -
J gene: TRBJ2-7
CDR3 protein: CASSSPRGHSYEQYF
CDR3 DNA: TGTGCCAGCAGCTCCCCTCGGGGCCACTCCTACGAGCAGTACTTC